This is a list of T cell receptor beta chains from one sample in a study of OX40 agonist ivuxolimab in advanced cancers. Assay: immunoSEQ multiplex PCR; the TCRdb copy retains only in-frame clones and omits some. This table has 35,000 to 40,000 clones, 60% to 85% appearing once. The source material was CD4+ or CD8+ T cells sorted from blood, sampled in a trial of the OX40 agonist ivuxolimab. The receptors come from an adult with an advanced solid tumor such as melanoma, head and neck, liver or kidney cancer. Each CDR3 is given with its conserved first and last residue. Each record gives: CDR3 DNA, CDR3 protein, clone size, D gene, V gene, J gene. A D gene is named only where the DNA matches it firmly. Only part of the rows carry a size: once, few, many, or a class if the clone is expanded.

DNA: TGTGCCAGCAGCTTAGTTACAGGGGAATCGAATCAGCCCCAGCATTTT
CDR3: CASSLVTGESNQPQHF
size: NA
D: TRBD1
V: TRBV7-8
J: TRBJ1-5

DNA: TGTGCCAGCAGTTACGACAGTAGAGATACGCAGTATTTT
CDR3: CASSYDSRDTQYF
size: NA
D: NA
V: TRBV6-6
J: TRBJ2-3

DNA: TGTGCCAGCAGCAAAGGACAGGGGGCTTATCAGCCCCAGCATTTT
CDR3: CASSKGQGAYQPQHF
size: few
D: NA
V: TRBV21-1
J: TRBJ1-5

DNA: TGTGCCTGCACGGCGGAATGGGGAACTAATGAAAAACTGTTTTTT
CDR3: CACTAEWGTNEKLFF
size: NA
D: NA
V: TRBV2
J: TRBJ1-4

DNA: TGTGCCATCAGTGAGAGGACAGTAAACACTGAAGCTTTCTTT
CDR3: CAISERTVNTEAFF
size: NA
D: NA
V: TRBV10-3
J: TRBJ1-1

DNA: TGTGCCAGCAGGCAGGGCCCGCGTGGCACCGGGGAGCTGTTTTTT
CDR3: CASRQGPRGTGELFF
size: NA
D: NA
V: TRBV7-2
J: TRBJ2-2

DNA: TGTGCCTGGAGTGTACTTAGCGGGGCCTACAATGAGCAGTTCTTC
CDR3: CAWSVLSGAYNEQFF
size: NA
D: TRBD2
V: TRBV30
J: TRBJ2-1

DNA: TGTGCCAGCGGGACAGGGAGCACAGATACGCAGTATTTT
CDR3: CASGTGSTDTQYF
size: NA
D: TRBD1
V: TRBV6-5
J: TRBJ2-3

DNA: TGTGCCAGCAGTCCCTCGAACGCTGCGACAGATACGCAGTATTTT
CDR3: CASSPSNAATDTQYF
size: NA
D: NA
V: TRBV27
J: TRBJ2-3

DNA: TGTGCCAGTATTGCGGGGGGAGCCAAAAACATTCAGTACTTC
CDR3: CASIAGGAKNIQYF
size: NA
D: TRBD2
V: TRBV19
J: TRBJ2-4

DNA: TGTGCCAGCAGCCAGACAGGGGGCCATCAGCCCCAGCATTTT
CDR3: CASSQTGGHQPQHF
size: NA
D: TRBD1
V: TRBV6-4
J: TRBJ1-5

DNA: TGCGCCAGCAGCCAAGATCGAATTAGCGGTTACTACGAGCAGTACTTC
CDR3: CASSQDRISGYYEQYF
size: NA
D: NA
V: TRBV4-3
J: TRBJ2-7

DNA: TGTGCCTGGAGTGGCGCTCTTGGGCTGTTTTTT
CDR3: CAWSGALGLFF
size: NA
D: NA
V: TRBV30
J: TRBJ1-4

DNA: TGCGCCAGCAGCTTGGCCGGGGCTAGCGGCGGAGATACGCAGTATTTT
CDR3: CASSLAGASGGDTQYF
size: few
D: TRBD2
V: TRBV5-1
J: TRBJ2-3

DNA: TGTGCCAGCAGCCTCGTGGGGTCCACCTACGAGCAGTACTTC
CDR3: CASSLVGSTYEQYF
size: NA
D: NA
V: TRBV6-5
J: TRBJ2-7

DNA: TGTGCCAGCAGTTTGGGGACTGAAGCTTTCTTT
CDR3: CASSLGTEAFF
size: NA
D: NA
V: TRBV27
J: TRBJ1-1

DNA: TGCAGCGTTGACACTTATGGCTACACCTTC
CDR3: CSVDTYGYTF
size: NA
D: NA
V: TRBV29-1
J: TRBJ1-2